Reported below is one TCR beta chain. Its antigen remains unknown. The entry originates in a study of cytomegalovirus exposure and HLA in healthy donors. The study's findings and limits: Several V segments, TRBV6-2 and TRBV6-3 among them, could not be told apart and were dropped.

J gave up 8 bases and V 4 bases, and 9 bases lay outside the gene matches. In germline, CDR1 is SQVTM, CDR2 ANQGSEA. The CDR3 runs to 14 residues. 60 Vbeta and 13 Jbeta primers were used in PCR. Profiling relied on immunoSEQ multiplex PCR, and the TCRdb table lists in-frame clones only, not all of them. The sample has 150,000 to 200,000 clones, roughly 79% seen once. The chain couples TRBV29-1 to TRBJ2-1; 9 bases are a match to TRBD2. Sequencing was done on a sample of PBMCs. This clonotype was sampled from a woman between 50 and 59 years old in good health and CMV-seropositive. CDR3 in DNA: TGCAGCGTTGTGAAGGCGGGGGGGCTTTATGAGCAGTTCTTC. Translated: CSVVKAGGLYEQFF.